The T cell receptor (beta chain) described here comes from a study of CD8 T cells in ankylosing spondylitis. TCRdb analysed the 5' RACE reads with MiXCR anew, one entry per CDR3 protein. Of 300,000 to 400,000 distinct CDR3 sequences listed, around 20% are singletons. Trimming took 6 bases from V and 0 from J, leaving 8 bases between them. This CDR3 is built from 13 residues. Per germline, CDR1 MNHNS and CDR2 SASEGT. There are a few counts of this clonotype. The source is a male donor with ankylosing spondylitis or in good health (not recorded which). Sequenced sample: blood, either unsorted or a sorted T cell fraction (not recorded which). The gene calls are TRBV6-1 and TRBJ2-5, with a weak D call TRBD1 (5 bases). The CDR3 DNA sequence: TGTGCCAGCAGCTGGACAAACCAAGAGACCCAGTACTTC. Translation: CASSWTNQETQYF.